This T cell receptor (beta chain) was identified during a study of control samples from healthy donors and cancer patients. TCRdb keeps only in-frame clones here, not all; method: immunoSEQ multiplex PCR. The sample shows about 120,000 clones, over 90% of them seen only once. The germline CDR1 and CDR2 sequences are SGHKS and YYEKEE (reference sequence). V was cut by 7 bases and J by 2 bases, with 10 bases left in between. CDR3 length: 12 amino acids. Sequencing was done on a sample of blood. This chain connects TRBV5-5 to TRBJ2-7; D gene uncertain. The clonotype originates from a man between 25 and 39 years old in good health. The CDR3 loop is CASGDTPYEQYF. The DNA for the CDR3 is TGTGCCAGCGGCGACACCCCCTACGAGCAGTACTTC. The variable domain in full, with the rest retrieved from reference TRBV5-5 and TRBJ2-7, is DAGVTQSPTHLIKTRGQQVTLRCSPISGHKSVSWYQQVLGQGPQFIFQYYEKEERGRGNFPDRFSARQFPNYSSELNVNALLLGDSALYLCASGDTPYEQYFGPGTRLTVT.